This TCR beta chain was captured by sequencing in a study of breast tumors, draining lymph nodes, adjacent tissues. Study-wide results and caveats: Data fit most tumor T cells coming from lymph node, expanding in tumor.

TCRdb called the multiplex PCR reads again in MiXCR, with one record for every CDR3 protein. This table holds 270,000 or so distinct CDR3 sequences, about 30% found once. The CDR3 is 13 amino acids. Germline V lookup: CDR1 KGHDR, CDR2 SFDVKD. V was shortened by 1 base and J by 8 bases, with 5 bases between the two germline ends. Axillary draining lymph nodes of breast cancer patients supplied the node samples. A word on this clonotype: Its target is unknown.

The chain couples TRBV24-1 to TRBJ1-6, with D unresolved. The specimen sequenced was axillary lymph node tissue. This TCR came from a female donor with breast cancer. Some clones in this sample may be carry-over from other donors' samples. Here the CDR3 DNA reads TGTGCCACCAGTGATTTAATGGATTCACCCCTCCACTTT. This codes for CATSDLMDSPLHF.